One and the same sample provided the 14 T cell receptor beta chains below, sequenced in a study of T cell responses to AZD1222 COVID-19 vaccine. TCRdb's copy holds only in-frame clones and misses some; the assay was immunoSEQ multiplex PCR. The profile shows around 150,000 clones, approximately 90% of them singletons. Sequencing used peripheral blood, obtained on day 0 of MenACWY control vaccination. These receptors were collected from an adult in good health.

V is TRBV6-4 and J is TRBJ1-2; D is unclear. This CDR3 contains 13 residues. Germline V CDR1 and CDR2: MRHNA, SNTAGT. Trimming removed 4 bases at V and 7 bases at J, with 13 bases between. CDR3 bases: TGTGCCAGCAGTGCCCAACCCCGCGGTGGCTACACCTTC. This codes for CASSAQPRGGYTF.

As DNA, the CDR3 is TGTGCTAGTGGTCTGGACGACTTTGAGCAGTTCTTC. It specifies CASGLDDFEQFF. The chain employs TRBV12-5 and TRBJ2-1; D is uncertain. Trimming stripped 5 bases from V and 9 bases from J, with 11 bases between. In germline, CDR1 is LGHNT, CDR2 FRNRAP. The length of the CDR3 is 12 residues.

The rearrangement uses TRBV7-3 and TRBJ2-1; D is perhaps TRBD2 (6 bases). Trimming cost V 2 bases and J 8 bases, with 10 bases left between them. The CDR3 loop spans 13 amino acids. Germline V lookup: CDR1 SGHTA, CDR2 FQGTGA. The CDR3 reads CASSLGTQYEQFF. CDR3 in DNA: TGTGCCAGCAGCTTAGGGACTCAATATGAGCAGTTCTTC.

The chain is built from TRBV7-9 and TRBJ1-2; D not certain. The CDR3 sequence is 12 residues long. The V gene lost 1 base and the J gene lost 4 bases, with 4 bases spanning the gap. The germline V gene has CDR1 SEHNR and CDR2 FQNEAQ (reference sequence). The CDR3 DNA reads TGTGCCAGCAGCTTAGTGCTCTATGGCTACACCTTC. This encodes CASSLVLYGYTF.

V and J are TRBV9 and TRBJ2-2; 7 bases map to TRBD2. V shed 3 bases and J 4 bases; nucleotides not matched to a gene: 12. CDR3 length equals 17 residues. CDR1 is SGDLS, CDR2 YYNGEE, per germline. The DNA for the CDR3 is TGTGCCAGCAGCGCCCCGCGGTGGCGGGAGCCCACCGGGGAGCTGTTTTTT. As protein: CASSAPRWREPTGELFF. The whole variable domain, remainder taken from reference TRBV9 and TRBJ2-2, is DSGVTQTPKHLITATGQRVTLRCSPRSGDLSVYWYQQSLDQGLQFLIQYYNGEERAKGNILERFSAQQFPDLHSELNLSSLELGDSALYFCASSAPRWREPTGELFFGEGSRLTVL.

This clone was counted once. The chain links TRBV10-3 to TRBJ2-2; no definite D call. This CDR3 contains 14 residues. V was clipped by 7 bases and J by 0 bases, with 9 bases between them. Germline V CDR1 and CDR2: ENHRY, SYGVKD. DNA of the CDR3: TGTGCCATCAAATCGGACGCGAACACCGGGGAGCTGTTTTTT. Its translation is CAIKSDANTGELFF.

V usage is TRBV25-1 and J usage is TRBJ2-1; perhaps TRBD2 as D (6 bases). There are 14 residues in the CDR3. Germline V CDR1 and CDR2: MGHDK, SYGVNS. Trimming cost V 3 bases and J 4 bases, with 10 bases left between them. As DNA, the CDR3 is TGTGCCAGCAGTGAGGGGACTGGGTACAATGAGCAGTTCTTC. It translates to CASSEGTGYNEQFF.

V gene TRBV30 combines with J gene TRBJ2-4; D is uncertain. The CDR3 runs 14 residues. Trimming pared 7 bases from V and 4 bases from J, leaving 17 bases between. The germline CDR1 and CDR2 sequences are GTSNPN and SVGIG (reference sequence). CDR3: CASRWAVEKNIQYF. CDR3 nucleotide sequence: TGTGCCTCGAGGTGGGCGGTGGAAAAAAACATTCAGTACTTC.

The chain joins TRBV19 to TRBJ2-1, with 11 bases aligning to TRBD2. Germline CDR1 LNHDA, CDR2 SQIVND (reference sequence). V lost 4 bases and J lost 1; bases outside the gene matches: 6. The CDR3 spans 17 residues. DNA for the CDR3: TGTGCCAGTAGTAGTAGGTTAGCGGGAGGGTCCTACAATGAGCAGTTCTTC. Translation: CASSSRLAGGSYNEQFF. Full variable domain (missing parts from reference TRBV19 and TRBJ2-1): DGGITQSPKYLFRKEGQNVTLSCEQNLNHDAMYWYRQDPGQGLRLIYYSQIVNDFQKGDIAEGYSVSREKKESFPLTVTSAQKNPTAFYLCASSSRLAGGSYNEQFFGPGTRLTVL.

The chain joins TRBV7-2 to TRBJ1-2; TRBD1 matches 11 bases. Germline values: CDR1 SGHTA, CDR2 FQGNSA. J gave up 6 bases and V 1 base, and 7 bases lay outside the gene matches. The CDR3 covers 16 residues. CDR3 DNA sequence: TGTGCCAGCAGCTTAGTAGGGACAGGGGGGAGGGATGGCTACACCTTC. It codes for CASSLVGTGGRDGYTF. The complete variable domain, with remaining parts taken from reference TRBV7-2 and TRBJ1-2, reads GAGVSQSPSNKVTEKGKDVELRCDPISGHTALYWYRQSLGQGLEFLIYFQGNSAPDKSGLPSDRFSAERTGGSVSTLTIQRTQQEDSAVYLCASSLVGTGGRDGYTFGSGTRLTVV.

The count of this clone is one. The rearrangement links TRBV7-6 to TRBJ1-4; D is possibly TRBD1 (6 bases). V shed 4 bases and J shed 0 bases, with 9 bases lying between them. Germline V gene data show CDR1 as SGHVS and CDR2 as FNYEAQ. The length of the CDR3 is 15 residues. CDR3 DNA: TGTGCCAGCAGCTGGACAGAAGCAACTAATGAAAAACTGTTTTTT. Translating gives CASSWTEATNEKLFF. Looking up the rest from reference TRBV7-6 and TRBJ1-4 gives the full variable domain: GAGVSQSPRYKVTKRGQDVALRCDPISGHVSLYWYRQALGQGPEFLTYFNYEAQQDKSGLPNDRFSAERPEGSISTLTIQRTEQRDSAMYRCASSWTEATNEKLFFGSGTQLSVL.

The rearrangement links TRBV5-6 to TRBJ2-7; TRBD1 is a possible D gene (5 bases). Trimming removed 2 bases from V and 3 bases from J, with 12 bases in between. Per the germline V gene, CDR1 is SGHDT and CDR2 is YYEEEE. The CDR3 spans 14 residues. The CDR3 region has the DNA TGTGCCAGCAGCTTCGTTGACAGAGACTACGAGCAGTACTTC. Residues: CASSFVDRDYEQYF.

This clone was detected once. V gene TRBV5-1 combines with J gene TRBJ1-1, with D unresolved. The CDR3 extends over 14 amino acids. The ends were cut back, 4 bases at V and 2 bases at J, with 12 bases in the middle. Germline V gene data show CDR1 as SGHRS and CDR2 as YFSETQ. The CDR3 reads CASSPGNLNTEAFF. The CDR3 DNA sequence: TGCGCCAGCAGCCCGGGGAACTTAAACACTGAAGCTTTCTTT.

The chain has TRBV5-1 and TRBJ2-2, with unresolved D. From germline, CDR1 is SGHRS and CDR2 YFSETQ. The CDR3 is 14 amino acids. V dropped 2 bases and J dropped 4 bases, with 9 bases sitting between them. The CDR3 nucleotides are TGCGCCAGCAGCTTTGGTACCCTCACCGGGGAGCTGTTTTTT. As protein: CASSFGTLTGELFF.